This TCR beta chain was captured by sequencing in a study of blood T cell repertoires in COVID-19. In the authors' methods: Estimation of nucleated cell counts was performed using reference gene primer amplification. TCRdb's copy holds only in-frame clones and misses some; the assay was immunoSEQ multiplex PCR. The V and J calls and clone size were taken over from that table, and D and trimming were inferred from the DNA. This table holds under 250,000 clones, roughly 85% found once. CDR1 MDHEN and CDR2 SYDVKM come from the germline V gene. The ends were cut back, 6 bases at V and 3 bases at J, with 9 bases in the middle. The CDR3 runs to 12 residues.

This sequence joins TRBV28 and TRBJ2-7; D not certain. The receptor was isolated from a man between 45 and 60 years old who had recovered from COVID-19. The sample consisted of peripheral blood. CDR3 sequence: CASSQTLYEQYF. The CDR3 coding sequence is TGTGCCAGCAGCCAGACACTCTACGAGCAGTACTTC.